Detailed here is one TCR beta chain. Its specificity is unknown. The assay was immunoSEQ multiplex PCR, and TCRdb's table has in-frame clones only and misses some. Found here are 70,000 to 95,000 clones, around 90% of them singletons; the top ten hold approximately 0.35%. The record originates from a study of Tregs in tolerant kidney transplant recipients. Study outcomes and limitations: Tregs expanded with activated donor B cells seemed most donor-specific. Findings come from small patient numbers and require larger validation.

Germline V gives CDR1 SGDLS, CDR2 YYNGEE. The CDR3 loop spans 15 amino acids. Losses at the gene ends were 3 bases for V and 6 bases for J; bases not matched to a gene: 4. CD4+CD25+CD127- Tregs, CD4+CD25- non-Tregs, CD4 and CD8 cells were sorted. The chain employs TRBV9 and TRBJ1-5, with 12 nucleotides matching TRBD1. The sequence derives from a human donor who received a combined kidney and bone marrow transplant. Sequencing was performed on Tregs from blood, taken before the transplant. CDR3 amino acids: CASSGGQGAGQPQHF. DNA of the CDR3: TGTGCCAGCAGCGGGGGACAGGGGGCAGGTCAGCCCCAGCATTTT.